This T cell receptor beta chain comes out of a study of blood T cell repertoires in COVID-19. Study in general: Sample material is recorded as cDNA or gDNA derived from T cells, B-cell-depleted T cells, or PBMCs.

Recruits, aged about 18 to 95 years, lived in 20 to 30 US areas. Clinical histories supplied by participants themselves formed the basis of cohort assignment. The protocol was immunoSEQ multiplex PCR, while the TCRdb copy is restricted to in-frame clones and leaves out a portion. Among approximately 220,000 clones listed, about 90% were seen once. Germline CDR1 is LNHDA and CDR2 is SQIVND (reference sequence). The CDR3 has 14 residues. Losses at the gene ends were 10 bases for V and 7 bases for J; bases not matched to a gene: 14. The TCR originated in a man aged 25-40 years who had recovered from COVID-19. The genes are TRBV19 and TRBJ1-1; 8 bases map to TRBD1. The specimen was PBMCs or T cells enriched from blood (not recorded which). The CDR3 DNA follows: TGTGCCACTAGGACAGGGTCCAAGAGTTTTGAAGCTTTCTTT. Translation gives CATRTGSKSFEAFF.